The 10 T cell receptor beta chains below come from one sample, sequenced in a study of beta chain features in type 1 diabetes (dated by TCRdb to the late 2010s). These receptors' antigens are unknown. Libraries came from the immunoSEQ multiplex PCR assay. The entire isolated RNA was reverse transcribed using the High Capacity cDNA Reverse Transcription Kit, and thus expressed TCRB transcripts were sequenced. Held by TCRdb, this immuneACCESS table contains in-frame sequences only and omits some clones. Under half of the omission traces to an unresolved V gene where checked; the cause of the rest is unknown. The sample records hundreds of thousands of clones, under 15% of which are singletons. The ten biggest clones cover about 0.02% of the sample. Broad study findings and their caveats: In all four CD4+ subsets, TCRB CDR3 length was moderately but significantly shorter in type 1 diabetes patients.

The specimen sequenced was naive CD4+ T cells from blood. Explained via the paper, the cell subset or site label denotes: true naive CD4+ T cells. All receptors derive from a man aged 18 to 35 with type 1 diabetes.

Comments on this clone: This sample includes further DNA sequences coding for the same CDR3. The J gene is TRBJ2-5, the V gene TRBV18; no clear D. The V end was cut by 3 bases, the J end by 5 bases, with 4 bases between. This CDR3 is built from 11 residues. Germline V gene lookup returns CDR1 KGHSH and CDR2 LQKENI. CDR3 loop: CASSPGETQYF. The CDR3 region has the DNA TGTGCCAGCTCACCCGGCGAGACCCAGTACTTC.

Only a few counts were recorded for this clone. This chain uses TRBV5-1 with TRBJ2-5, with D possibly being TRBD2 (6 bases). The germline gives CDR1 SGHRS, CDR2 YFSETQ. The CDR3 covers 15 residues. Deletions cut 0 bases from V and 5 bases from J, with 14 bases between. This chain's CDR3 is CASSLDGGLLETQYF. CDR3 sequence (DNA): TGCGCCAGCAGCTTGGACGGGGGTTTGTTGGAGACCCAGTACTTC.

The chain has TRBV6-5 and TRBJ1-2; TRBD1 is a possible D gene (6 bases). From germline, CDR1 is MNHEY and CDR2 SVGAGI. V was clipped by 5 bases and J by 5 bases, with 12 bases between them. The CDR3 covers 13 residues. The CDR3 reads CASSEKGQYGYTF. CDR3 coding DNA: TGTGCCAGCAGTGAAAAGGGACAATATGGCTACACCTTC.

The rearrangement uses TRBV15 and TRBJ2-5; 9 nucleotides line up with TRBD2. V shed 0 bases and J 13 bases; nucleotides not matched to a gene: 12. The germline gives CDR1 LNHNV, CDR2 YYDKDF (reference sequence). The CDR3 sequence is 15 residues long. The CDR3 sequence is CATSRDRSGGQNRYF. In nucleotides, the CDR3 is TGTGCCACCAGCAGAGATCGGAGCGGGGGGCAAAACAGGTACTTC. Based on the CDR3 plus reference TRBV15 and TRBJ2-5, the full variable domain is DAMVIQNPRYQVTQFGKPVTLSCSQTLNHNVMYWYQQKSSQAPKLLFHYYDKDFNNEADTPDNFQSRRPNTSFCFLDIRSPGLGDTAMYLCATSRDRSGGQNRYFGPGTRLLVL.

The chain links TRBV2 to TRBJ1-1; 8 bases map to TRBD1. Trimming cost V 4 bases and J 3 bases; bases outside gene matches: 7. Germline-derived CDR1 and CDR2 are SNHLY and FYNNEI. The CDR3 is 15 residues long. The CDR3 nucleotides read TGTGCCAGCAGTGGGCAGGGGGCTCTGGACACTGAAGCTTTCTTT. This sequence encodes CASSGQGALDTEAFF.

CDR3 bases: TGTGCCAGTGACCCGAGGACCTATAATTCACCCCTCCACTTT. Translation gives CASDPRTYNSPLHF. This sequence joins TRBV6-5 and TRBJ1-6; D ambiguous. The germline gives CDR1 MNHEY, CDR2 SVGAGI. This CDR3 has 14 residues. V was shortened by 9 bases and J by 2 bases, with 11 bases between the two germline ends.

This chain joins TRBV9 and TRBJ1-1; maybe TRBD1 (6 bases). The CDR3 consists of 14 residues. Trimming removed 4 bases at V and 6 bases at J, with 16 bases between. Per germline, CDR1 SGDLS and CDR2 YYNGEE. DNA of the CDR3: TGTGCCAGCAGCCCCGGGGGCGGGACCGCTGAAGCTTTCTTT. Translated, it gives CASSPGGGTAEAFF. The complete variable domain, with remaining parts taken from reference TRBV9 and TRBJ1-1, reads DSGVTQTPKHLITATGQRVTLRCSPRSGDLSVYWYQQSLDQGLQFLIQYYNGEERAKGNILERFSAQQFPDLHSELNLSSLELGDSALYFCASSPGGGTAEAFFGQGTRLTVV.

V gene TRBV9 combines with J gene TRBJ1-1; possibly TRBD1 for D (5 bases). Trimming took 0 bases from V and 9 from J, leaving 12 bases between them. Germline lookup yields CDR1 SGDLS and CDR2 YYNGEE. The CDR3 consists of 13 residues. This CDR3 reads CASSVAPQGQAFF. The CDR3 DNA sequence: TGTGCCAGCAGCGTAGCCCCTCAGGGCCAAGCTTTCTTT.

This chain uses TRBV11-3 with TRBJ2-1, with 8 bases lining up with TRBD2. The germline V gene has CDR1 SGHNT and CDR2 YENEEA. V shed 3 bases, J shed 7 bases, and the junction held 8 bases outside the gene matches. There are 15 residues in the CDR3. This CDR3 is CASSFYGGAQNEQFF. CDR3 in DNA: TGTGCCAGCAGCTTTTACGGGGGGGCCCAAAATGAGCAGTTCTTC. Using reference TRBV11-3 and TRBJ2-1 for the parts outside the CDR3, the full variable domain is EAGVVQSPRYKIIEKKQPVAFWCNPISGHNTLYWYLQNLGQGPELLIRYENEEAVDDSQLPKDRFSAERLKGVDSTLKIQPAELGDSAVYLCASSFYGGAQNEQFFGPGTRLTVL.

This clone was observed a few times. The CDR3 loop reads CASSLSGSGGADTQYF. CDR3 in DNA: TGTGCCAGCAGCTTAAGTGGTTCAGGGGGAGCAGATACGCAGTATTTT. The V and J genes are TRBV11-3 and TRBJ2-3; 7 bases map to TRBD1. Looked up from germline, CDR1 is SGHNT and CDR2 is YENEEA. Trimming removed 2 bases from V and 4 bases from J; junction bases left unmatched: 9. The CDR3 totals 16 residues.